This T cell receptor beta chain was profiled in a study of blood T cell repertoires in COVID-19 (dated by TCRdb to 2019 to 2021). For the study in its entirety: Collaborator samples came from the United States, Italy and Spain and covered acute and convalescent phases of COVID-19. The prospective study material was composed of cDNA or gDNA derived from T cells, B-cell-depleted T cells, or PBMCs. Deeply sampled blood TCRbeta repertoires from subjects exposed to, actively infected with, or recovered from COVID-19 were included in the dataset. The repertoires were made available in a free public database intended to serve as a resource for research on the immune response to SARS-CoV-2. The samples were drawn from the first 160 participants of the ongoing ImmuneRACE study and from roughly 1,300 subjects provided by 6 global collaborators. Nearly every sample came with metadata listing a de-identified subject ID, COVID-19 status, age in years and sex. Where available, HLA class I and class II types were obtained from metadata supplied by the sample provider rather than from assay-based typing.

The germline V gene (reference sequence) yields SGHNT for CDR1 and YYREEE for CDR2. Trimmed from V: 1 base; trimmed from J: 7 bases; junction bases lacking a gene match: 4. The CDR3 runs 15 residues from the cysteine to the phenylalanine. Only CDR3 DNA is held: 45 bases, read in frame from base 1. Each collaborating institution followed its own protocols to collect whole blood in K2EDTA tubes. Collaborator samples were shipped for TCRbeta analysis as frozen whole blood, isolated PBMCs, or DNA extracted from either sample type. Regarding this clone: The antigen it binds to is not known. No clone much larger than this one lies a single base away; base qualities are absent.

The immunoSEQ Assay, a bias-controlled multiplex PCR, was used to amplify TCRbeta CDR3 regions from genomic DNA. In the source study's methods: The number of nucleated cells in each sample was estimated by amplification of reference gene primers within the assay. To quantify the absolute abundance of each unique TCRbeta CDR3 rearrangement, sequence reads were collapsed and filtered. For each sample, productive Simpson clonality was calculated as the square root of Simpson's diversity index over productive rearrangements. The source is immuneACCESS, and TCRdb retained only in-frame sequences with V and J called. Part of the clones is not carried over; for the studies checked, unresolved V genes explain less than half of this, and the remainder is unexplained. V, J and clone size are taken as reported in that table, and D and trimming were inferred from the DNA itself. This sample comprises 95,000 or so clones, about 84% of them detected only once. More than 20% of the sample lies in the top ten.

Results the study describes overall, beyond this receptor: The amount of clinical and demographic metadata varied by source and participant and was provided uncurated.

The specimen sequenced was peripheral blood. This TCR was sampled from a human donor in a cohort sampled during active COVID-19. This chain joins TRBV5-4 to TRBJ2-1; TRBD2 matches 11 bases in the middle. Read as DNA, the sequence is TGTGCCAGCAGCTTGACTAGCGGGAGTTCAAATGAGCAGTTCTTC. This codes for CASSLTSGSSNEQFF.